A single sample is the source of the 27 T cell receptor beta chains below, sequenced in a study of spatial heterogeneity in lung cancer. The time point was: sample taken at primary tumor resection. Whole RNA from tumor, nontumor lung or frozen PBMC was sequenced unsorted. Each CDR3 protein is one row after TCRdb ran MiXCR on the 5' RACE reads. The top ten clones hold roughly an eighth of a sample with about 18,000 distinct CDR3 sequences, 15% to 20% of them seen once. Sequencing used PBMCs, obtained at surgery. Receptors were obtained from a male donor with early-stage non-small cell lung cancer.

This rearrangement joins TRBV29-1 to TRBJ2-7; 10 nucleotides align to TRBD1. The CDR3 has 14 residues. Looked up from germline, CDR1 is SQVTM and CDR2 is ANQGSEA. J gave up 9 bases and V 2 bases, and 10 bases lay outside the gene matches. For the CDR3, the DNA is TGCAGCGTTGAACTTTACGGACAGGGGGAAGTGCAGTACTTC. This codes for CSVELYGQGEVQYF.

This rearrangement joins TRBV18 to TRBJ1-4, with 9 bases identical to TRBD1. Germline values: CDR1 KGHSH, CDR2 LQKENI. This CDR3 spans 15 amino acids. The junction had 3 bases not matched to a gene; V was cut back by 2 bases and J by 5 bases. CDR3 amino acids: CASSPGQGKNEKLFF. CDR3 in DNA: TGTGCCAGCTCACCAGGACAGGGGAAGAATGAAAAACTGTTTTTT. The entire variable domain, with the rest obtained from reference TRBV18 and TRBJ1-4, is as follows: NAGVMQNPRHLVRRRGQEARLRCSPMKGHSHVYWYRQLPEEGLKFMVYLQKENIIDESGMPKERFSAEFPKEGPSILRIQQVVRGDSAAYFCASSPGQGKNEKLFFGSGTQLSVL.

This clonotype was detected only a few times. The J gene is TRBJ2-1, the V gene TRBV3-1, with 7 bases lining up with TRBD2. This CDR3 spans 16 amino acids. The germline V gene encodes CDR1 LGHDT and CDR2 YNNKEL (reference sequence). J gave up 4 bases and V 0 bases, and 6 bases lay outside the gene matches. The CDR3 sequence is CASSQDLASGYNEQFF. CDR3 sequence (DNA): TGTGCCAGCAGCCAAGATTTGGCTAGCGGTTACAATGAGCAGTTCTTC.

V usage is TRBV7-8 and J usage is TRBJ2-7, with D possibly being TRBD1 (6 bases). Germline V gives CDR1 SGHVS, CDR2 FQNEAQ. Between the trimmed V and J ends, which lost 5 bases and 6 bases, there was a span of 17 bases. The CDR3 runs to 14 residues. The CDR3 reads CASSRSTGPTEQYF. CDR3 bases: TGTGCCAGCAGCCGCTCGACAGGCCCAACCGAGCAGTACTTC.

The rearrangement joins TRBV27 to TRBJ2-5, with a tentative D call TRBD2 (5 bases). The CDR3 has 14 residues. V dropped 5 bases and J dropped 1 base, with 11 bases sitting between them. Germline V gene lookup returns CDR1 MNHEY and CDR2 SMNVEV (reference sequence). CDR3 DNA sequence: TGTGCCAGCAGTCCCCGGACTCCCCAAGAGACCCAGTACTTC. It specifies CASSPRTPQETQYF.

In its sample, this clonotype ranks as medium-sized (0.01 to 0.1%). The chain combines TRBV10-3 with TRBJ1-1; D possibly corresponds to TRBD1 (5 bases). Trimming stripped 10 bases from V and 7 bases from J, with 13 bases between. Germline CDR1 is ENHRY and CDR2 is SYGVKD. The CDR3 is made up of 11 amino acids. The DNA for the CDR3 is TGTGCCAACGCTCCCGGGGGTGAAGCTTTCTTT. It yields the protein CANAPGGEAFF.

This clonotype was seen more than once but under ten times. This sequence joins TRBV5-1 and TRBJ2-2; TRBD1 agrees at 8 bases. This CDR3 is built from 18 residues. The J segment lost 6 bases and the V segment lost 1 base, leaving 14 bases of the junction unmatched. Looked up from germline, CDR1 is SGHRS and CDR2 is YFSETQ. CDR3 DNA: TGCGCCAGCAGCTTGAGCACCCAGGGGGCGAAAGGGGCCGGGGAGCTGTTTTTT. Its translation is CASSLSTQGAKGAGELFF.

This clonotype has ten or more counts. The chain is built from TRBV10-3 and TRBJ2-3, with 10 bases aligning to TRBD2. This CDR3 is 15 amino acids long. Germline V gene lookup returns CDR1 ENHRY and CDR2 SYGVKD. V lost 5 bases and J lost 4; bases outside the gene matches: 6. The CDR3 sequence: CAISHPGTSADTQYF. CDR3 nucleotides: TGTGCCATCAGTCACCCGGGGACTAGCGCAGATACGCAGTATTTT.

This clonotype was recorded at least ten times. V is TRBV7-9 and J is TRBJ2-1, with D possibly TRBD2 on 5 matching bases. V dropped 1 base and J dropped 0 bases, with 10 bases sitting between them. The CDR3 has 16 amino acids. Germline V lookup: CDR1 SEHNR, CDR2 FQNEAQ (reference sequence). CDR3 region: CASSLVSAGSYNEQFF. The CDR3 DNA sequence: TGTGCCAGCAGCTTAGTTAGCGCCGGCTCCTACAATGAGCAGTTCTTC.

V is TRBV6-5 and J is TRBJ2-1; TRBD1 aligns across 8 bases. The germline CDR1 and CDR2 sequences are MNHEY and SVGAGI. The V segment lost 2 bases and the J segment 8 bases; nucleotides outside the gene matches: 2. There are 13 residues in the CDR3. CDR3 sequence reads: CASSYDRGHEQFF. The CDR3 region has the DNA TGTGCCAGCAGTTACGACAGGGGACATGAGCAGTTCTTC.

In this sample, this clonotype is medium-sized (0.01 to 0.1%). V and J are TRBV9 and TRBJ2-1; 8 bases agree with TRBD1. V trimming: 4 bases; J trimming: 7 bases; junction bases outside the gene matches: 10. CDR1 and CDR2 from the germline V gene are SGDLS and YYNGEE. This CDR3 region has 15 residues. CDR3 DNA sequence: TGTGCCAGCAGCTACCGGACAGGGTCGGGTAATGAGCAGTTCTTC. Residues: CASSYRTGSGNEQFF.

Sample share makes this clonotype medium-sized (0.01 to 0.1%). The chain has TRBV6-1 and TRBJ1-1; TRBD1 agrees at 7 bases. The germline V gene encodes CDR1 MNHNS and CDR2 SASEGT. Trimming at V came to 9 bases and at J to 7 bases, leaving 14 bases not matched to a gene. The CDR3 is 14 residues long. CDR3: CARVNGQAVFEAFF. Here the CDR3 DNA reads TGTGCCAGGGTGAATGGACAGGCGGTTTTTGAAGCTTTCTTT.

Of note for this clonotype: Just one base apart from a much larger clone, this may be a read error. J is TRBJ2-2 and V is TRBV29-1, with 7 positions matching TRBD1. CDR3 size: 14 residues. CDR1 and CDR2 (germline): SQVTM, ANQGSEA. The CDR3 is CGVAKPGGTGELFF. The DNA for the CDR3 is TGCGGCGTTGCGAAGCCAGGGGGAACCGGGGAGCTGTTTTTT.

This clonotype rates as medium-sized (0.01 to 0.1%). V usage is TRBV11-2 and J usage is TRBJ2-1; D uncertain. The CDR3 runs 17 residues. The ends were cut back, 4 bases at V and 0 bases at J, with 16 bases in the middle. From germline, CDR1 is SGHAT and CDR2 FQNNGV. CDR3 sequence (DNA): TGTGCCAGCAGCTCCGGGTTGGGCGGAGCCTCCTACAATGAGCAGTTCTTC. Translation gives CASSSGLGGASYNEQFF.

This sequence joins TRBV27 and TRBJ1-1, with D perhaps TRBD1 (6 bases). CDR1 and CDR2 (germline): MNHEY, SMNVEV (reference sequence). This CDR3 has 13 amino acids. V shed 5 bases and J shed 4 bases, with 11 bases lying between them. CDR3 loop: CASSPGGLTEAFF. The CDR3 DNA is TGTGCCAGCAGTCCCGGGGGGCTCACTGAAGCTTTCTTT.

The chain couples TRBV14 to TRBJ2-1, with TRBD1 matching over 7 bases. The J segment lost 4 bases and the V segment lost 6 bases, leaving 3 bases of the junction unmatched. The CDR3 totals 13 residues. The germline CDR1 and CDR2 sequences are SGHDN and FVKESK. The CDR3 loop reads CASRPGQYNEQFF. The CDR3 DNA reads TGTGCCAGCAGACCGGGACAGTACAATGAGCAGTTCTTC.

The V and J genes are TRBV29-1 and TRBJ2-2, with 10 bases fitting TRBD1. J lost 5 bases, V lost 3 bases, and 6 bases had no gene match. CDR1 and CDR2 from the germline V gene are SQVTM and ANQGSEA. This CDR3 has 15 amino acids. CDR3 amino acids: CSVELGQGRTGELFF. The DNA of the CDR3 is TGCAGCGTTGAGTTGGGACAGGGGAGGACCGGGGAGCTGTTTTTT.

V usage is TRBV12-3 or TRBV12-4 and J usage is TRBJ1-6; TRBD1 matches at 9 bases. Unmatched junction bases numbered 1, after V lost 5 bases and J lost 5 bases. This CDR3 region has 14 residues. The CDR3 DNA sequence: TGTGCCAGCAGTCGGGACAGGGATAATTCACCCCTCCACTTT. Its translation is CASSRDRDNSPLHF.

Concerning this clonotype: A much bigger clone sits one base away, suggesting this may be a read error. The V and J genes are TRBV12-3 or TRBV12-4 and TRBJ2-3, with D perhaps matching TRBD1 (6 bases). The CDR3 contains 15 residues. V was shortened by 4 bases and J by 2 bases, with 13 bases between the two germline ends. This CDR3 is CASSSRQAFTDTQYF. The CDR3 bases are TGTGCCAGCAGTTCCAGACAGGCATTCACAGATACGCAGTATTTT.

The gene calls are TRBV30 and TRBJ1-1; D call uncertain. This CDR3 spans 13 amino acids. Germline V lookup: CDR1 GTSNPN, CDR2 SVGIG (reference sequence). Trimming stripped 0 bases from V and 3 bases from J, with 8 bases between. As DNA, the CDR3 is TGTGCCTGGAGTGTGGGCTGGGACACTGAAGCTTTCTTT. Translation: CAWSVGWDTEAFF.

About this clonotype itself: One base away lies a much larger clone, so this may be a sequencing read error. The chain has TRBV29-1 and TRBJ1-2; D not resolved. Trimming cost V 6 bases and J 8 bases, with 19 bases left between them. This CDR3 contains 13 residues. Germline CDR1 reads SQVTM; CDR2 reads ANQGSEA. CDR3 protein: CSVAGRLIGGYTF. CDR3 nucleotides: TGCAGCGTCGCAGGACGGCTGATCGGGGGCTACACCTTC. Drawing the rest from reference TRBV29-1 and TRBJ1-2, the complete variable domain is SAVISQKPSRDICQRGTSLTIQCQVDSQVTMMFWYRQQPGQSLTLIATANQGSEATYESGFVIDKFPISRPNLTFSTLTVSNMSPEDSSIYLCSVAGRLIGGYTFGSGTRLTVV.

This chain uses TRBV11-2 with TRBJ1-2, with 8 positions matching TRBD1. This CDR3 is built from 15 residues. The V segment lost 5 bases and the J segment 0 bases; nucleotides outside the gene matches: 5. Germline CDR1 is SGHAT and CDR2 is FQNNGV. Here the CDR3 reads CASSPGQGANYGYTF. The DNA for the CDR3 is TGTGCCAGCAGCCCCGGACAGGGAGCTAACTATGGCTACACCTTC.

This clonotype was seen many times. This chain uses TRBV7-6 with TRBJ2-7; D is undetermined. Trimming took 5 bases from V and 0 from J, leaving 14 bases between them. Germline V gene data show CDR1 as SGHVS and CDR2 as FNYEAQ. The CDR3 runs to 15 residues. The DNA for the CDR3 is TGTGCCAGCAGCCCCCGTCCGGGCAGCTCCTACGAGCAGTACTTC. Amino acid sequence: CASSPRPGSSYEQYF.

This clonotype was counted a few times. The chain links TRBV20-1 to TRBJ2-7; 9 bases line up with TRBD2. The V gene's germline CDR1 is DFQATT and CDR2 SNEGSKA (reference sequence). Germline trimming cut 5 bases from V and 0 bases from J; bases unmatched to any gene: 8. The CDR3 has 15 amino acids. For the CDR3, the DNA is TGCAGTGCTGGTTCTAGCGGGGCTAGCTCCTACGAGCAGTACTTC. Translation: CSAGSSGASSYEQYF.

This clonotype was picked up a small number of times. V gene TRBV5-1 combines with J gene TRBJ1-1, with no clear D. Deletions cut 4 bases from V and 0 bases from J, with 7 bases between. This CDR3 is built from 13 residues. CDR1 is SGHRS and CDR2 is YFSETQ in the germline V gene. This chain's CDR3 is CASSLLLNTEAFF. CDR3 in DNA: TGCGCCAGCAGCCTACTGCTGAACACTGAAGCTTTCTTT. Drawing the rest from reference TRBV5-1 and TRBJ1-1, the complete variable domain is KAGVTQTPRYLIKTRGQQVTLSCSPISGHRSVSWYQQTPGQGLQFLFEYFSETQRNKGNFPGRFSGRQFSNSRSEMNVSTLELGDSALYLCASSLLLNTEAFFGQGTRLTVV.

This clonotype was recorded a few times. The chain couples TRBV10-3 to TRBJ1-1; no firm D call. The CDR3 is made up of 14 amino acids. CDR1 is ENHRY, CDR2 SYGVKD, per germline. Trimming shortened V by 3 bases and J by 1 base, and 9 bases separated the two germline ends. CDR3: CAISDLTKNTEAFF. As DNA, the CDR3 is TGTGCCATCAGTGATCTGACAAAGAACACTGAAGCTTTCTTT.

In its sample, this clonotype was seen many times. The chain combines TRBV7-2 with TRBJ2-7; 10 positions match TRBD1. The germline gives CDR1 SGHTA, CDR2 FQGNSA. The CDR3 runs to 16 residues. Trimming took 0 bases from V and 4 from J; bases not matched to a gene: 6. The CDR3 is CASSLARDRGDYEQYF. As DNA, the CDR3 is TGTGCCAGCAGCTTAGCCCGGGACAGGGGAGATTACGAGCAGTACTTC.